Following are 32 T cell receptor beta chains from one sample sequenced in a study of response to subunit inactivated influenza vaccine. TCRdb ran MiXCR on the RT-PCR reads and lists one entry per CDR3 protein. The sample records 280,000 or so distinct CDR3 sequences, 21% being singletons. The sample consisted of PBMCs from blood, taken less than 22 months after vaccination. These receptor sequences come from a man between 50 and 69 years old who received an inactivated influenza vaccine.

The chain uses TRBV4-3 and TRBJ2-1; no firm D call. Trimming shortened V by 0 bases and J by 2 bases, and 11 bases separated the two germline ends. The germline gives CDR1 LGHNA, CDR2 YSLEER. CDR3 length equals 16 residues. The CDR3 DNA reads as TGCGCCAGCAGCCAAGATTTGCATCTCGCCTACAATGAGCAGTTCTTC. Encoded protein: CASSQDLHLAYNEQFF.

This clonotype was seen only a few times. This chain links TRBV6-2 or TRBV6-3 with TRBJ2-1, with 9 nucleotides matching TRBD1. The V and J ends lost 0 bases and 7 bases, in that order; junction bases with no gene match: 7. This CDR3 is built from 16 residues. CDR1 is MNHEY, CDR2 SVGEGT, per germline. The CDR3, as DNA: TGTGCCAGCAGTTACTCGAACAGGGGGCTGTGGAATGAGCAGTTCTTC. It specifies CASSYSNRGLWNEQFF.

The rearrangement joins TRBV23-1 to TRBJ2-3; perhaps TRBD1 as D (7 bases). TRBV23-1 qualifies as an ORF whose function is uncertain. CDR3 size: 20 residues. The V end was cut by 0 bases, the J end by 0 bases, with 22 bases between. CDR3 nucleotides: TGCGCCAGCAGTCAATCCGCCGGGCGGGGCAGGGGGTCTAGCACAGATACGCAGTATTTT. It specifies CASSQSAGRGRGSSTDTQYF.

This clonotype appeared a few times. The V call is TRBV5-4, the J call TRBJ1-6; 9 nucleotides agree with TRBD1. The CDR3 totals 15 residues. V lost 3 bases and J lost 12; bases outside the gene matches: 10. Germline-derived CDR1 and CDR2 are SGHNT and YYREEE (reference sequence). The CDR3 spells CASSSRGQGPIPLHF. The CDR3 DNA sequence: TGTGCCAGCAGCTCGAGGGGACAGGGACCTATACCCCTCCACTTT. Looking up the rest from reference TRBV5-4 and TRBJ1-6 gives the full variable domain: ETGVTQSPTHLIKTRGQQVTLRCSSQSGHNTVSWYQQALGQGPQFIFQYYREEENGRGNFPPRFSGLQFPNYSSELNVNALELDDSALYLCASSSRGQGPIPLHFGNGTRLTVT.

This clonotype was seen only a few times. The chain carries TRBV10-2 and TRBJ2-7; 8 bases line up with TRBD2. Germline CDR1 and CDR2: WSHSY and SAAADI. The CDR3 is 14 residues long. Losses at the gene ends were 3 bases for V and 5 bases for J; bases not matched to a gene: 6. In nucleotides, the CDR3 is TGCGCCAGCAGTGACCCAGCGGGAGAGGACGAGCAGTACTTC. It translates to CASSDPAGEDEQYF.

V is TRBV20-1 and J is TRBJ1-2; no firm D call. This CDR3 is 16 amino acids long. V was shortened by 6 bases and J by 4 bases, with 24 bases between the two germline ends. The germline gives CDR1 DFQATT, CDR2 SNEGSKA (reference sequence). For the CDR3, the DNA is TGCAGTGCCCCCACGGGTTTGCTAGAATATCCCTATGGCTACACCTTC. Protein product: CSAPTGLLEYPYGYTF.

V is TRBV12-3 or TRBV12-4 and J is TRBJ1-1; possibly TRBD1 for D (5 bases). V lost 5 bases and J 4 bases, leaving 11 bases between the germline ends. The length of the CDR3 is 13 residues. CDR3 protein: CASSNAGGTEAFF. CDR3 bases: TGTGCCAGCAGTAACGCCGGGGGCACTGAAGCTTTCTTT.

This clonotype was recorded a few times. The chain employs TRBV5-1 and TRBJ1-5; D not certain. The CDR3 runs to 15 residues. With 4 bases removed from V and 0 bases from J, the gap between germline ends came to 11 bases. CDR1 is SGHRS and CDR2 is YFSETQ in the germline V gene. This CDR3 reads CASSPNGYSNQPQHF. The DNA for the CDR3 is TGCGCCAGCAGCCCGAACGGATATAGCAATCAGCCCCAGCATTTT.

The table lists this clonotype with a few counts. The genes are TRBV25-1 and TRBJ1-2; D ambiguous. Germline assignment: CDR1 MGHDK and CDR2 SYGVNS. This CDR3 has 13 residues. V shed 3 bases and J shed 2 bases, with 7 bases lying between them. CDR3 sequence (DNA): TGTGCCAGCAGTGAGTCGGTGAACTATGGCTACACCTTC. It specifies CASSESVNYGYTF.

J is TRBJ1-5 and V is TRBV12-3 or TRBV12-4, with a tentative D call TRBD1 (5 bases). The CDR3 covers 14 residues. Trimming took off 4 bases at V and 6 bases at J, with 13 bases between the two ends. The CDR3 sequence: CASSSRRVGQPQHF. The CDR3 DNA reads TGTGCCAGCAGTTCTCGCAGGGTGGGTCAGCCCCAGCATTTT.

In its sample, this clonotype was seen many times. The chain is built from TRBV12-3 or TRBV12-4 and TRBJ1-4, with D possibly being TRBD1 (5 bases). V shed 1 base and J shed 7 bases, with 13 bases lying between them. The CDR3 consists of 15 residues. CDR3 amino acids: CASSLGGMIGEKLFF. The CDR3 region has the DNA TGTGCCAGCAGTTTAGGGGGGATGATAGGTGAAAAACTGTTTTTT.

This clonotype was recorded a few times. This sequence joins TRBV24-1 and TRBJ2-7; perhaps TRBD2 as D (6 bases). In germline, CDR1 is KGHDR, CDR2 SFDVKD. V was trimmed by 1 base and J by 4 bases, leaving 13 bases between them. CDR3 size: 15 residues. This CDR3 reads CATSDLGGGEYEQYF. CDR3 in DNA: TGTGCCACCAGTGATTTAGGAGGAGGGGAATACGAGCAGTACTTC.

The genes are TRBV10-3 and TRBJ2-3; tentatively, D is TRBD1 (5 bases). Per the germline V gene, CDR1 is ENHRY and CDR2 is SYGVKD. The CDR3 has 13 amino acids. Trimming removed 7 bases at V and 0 bases at J, with 8 bases between. CDR3 in DNA: TGTGCCATCAAGGGGTCAAGCACAGATACGCAGTATTTT. It is translated as CAIKGSSTDTQYF.

This sequence joins TRBV15 and TRBJ1-5, with 12 nucleotides matching TRBD1. CDR3 length: 18 residues. The junction had 9 bases not matched to a gene; V was cut back by 0 bases and J by 6 bases. Germline V gene sequence: CDR1 LNHNV, CDR2 YYDKDF (reference sequence). The CDR3 loop reads CATSRDSGQGATFQPQHF. The CDR3 coding sequence is TGTGCCACCAGCAGAGACTCGGGACAGGGGGCTACGTTTCAGCCCCAGCATTTT.

This clonotype was recorded a few times. The V call is TRBV10-3, the J call TRBJ1-5; 9 positions agree with TRBD1. Germline CDR1 ENHRY, CDR2 SYGVKD. J was trimmed by 4 bases and V by 4 bases; bases with no gene match: 2. This CDR3 is 14 amino acids long. DNA of the CDR3: TGTGCCATCAGTGCTGGACAGGGGAATCAGCCCCAGCATTTT. Translated, it gives CAISAGQGNQPQHF.

The chain links TRBV12-3 or TRBV12-4 to TRBJ2-1, with a possible D match to TRBD2 (6 bases). This CDR3 region has 15 residues. V lost 6 bases to trimming and J lost 7 bases, with 19 bases between them. Here the CDR3 DNA reads TGTGCCAGCAGGCTGGACGGCACTGGGAGGAATGAGCAGTTCTTC. Translating it yields CASRLDGTGRNEQFF.

Many counts were recorded for this clonotype. V is TRBV20-1 and J is TRBJ1-5, with 12 bases matching TRBD1. V trimming: 2 bases; J trimming: 2 bases; junction bases outside the gene matches: 4. The CDR3 is 16 residues long. The germline CDR1 and CDR2 sequences are DFQATT and SNEGSKA (reference sequence). CDR3 coding DNA: TGCAGTGCTAGACCCGGGACAGGGGGCCGCAATCAGCCCCAGCATTTT. It encodes CSARPGTGGRNQPQHF.

A remark on this clonotype: A much larger clone lies a single base off, so this may be a read error. The CDR3 reads CASRHRRGELNTEAFF. The CDR3 bases are TGCGCCAGCAGACACCGAAGGGGCGAGCTGAACACTGAAGCTTTCTTT. V is TRBV4-1 and J is TRBJ1-1; D perhaps matches TRBD1 (5 bases). Germline V gene lookup returns CDR1 MGHRA and CDR2 YSYEKL. The V end lost 6 bases, the J end lost 0 bases, and 17 bases lay between the germline ends. The CDR3 extends over 16 amino acids.

In this sample, this clonotype turned up many times. This sequence joins TRBV12-3 or TRBV12-4 and TRBJ1-1; D unclear. This CDR3 spans 14 amino acids. Between the trimmed V and J ends, which lost 1 base and 0 bases, there was a span of 6 bases. This chain's CDR3 is CASSLDSLNTEAFF. The CDR3 region has the DNA TGTGCCAGCAGTTTAGACAGTTTGAACACTGAAGCTTTCTTT.

This chain joins TRBV3-1 and TRBJ1-2, with D unresolved. Germline-derived CDR1 and CDR2 are LGHDT and YNNKEL (reference sequence). CDR3 length equals 13 residues. V was clipped by 3 bases and J by 5 bases, with 10 bases between them. This CDR3 is CASSHRRMYGYTF. The CDR3, as DNA: TGTGCCAGCAGCCATAGGCGGATGTATGGCTACACCTTC.

V is TRBV7-6 and J is TRBJ2-2; 10 bases are shared with TRBD2. The CDR3 length is 17 residues. Germline V lookup: CDR1 SGHVS, CDR2 FNYEAQ. V gave up 2 bases and J gave up 1 base; unmatched junction bases: 4. The DNA for the CDR3 is TGTGCCAGCAGCTTATTAGCGGGGGGAATGAACACCGGGGAGCTGTTTTTT. Translating it yields CASSLLAGGMNTGELFF.

This chain joins TRBV4-1 and TRBJ1-2; D is possibly TRBD1 (5 bases). The V end was cut by 1 base, the J end by 10 bases, with 25 bases between. The germline V gene encodes CDR1 MGHRA and CDR2 YSYEKL. The CDR3 runs to 17 residues. CDR3 DNA: TGCGCCAGCAGCCAAGCTTTGGCCCCCCGGGGACCCAAATACTACACCTTC. Protein product: CASSQALAPRGPKYYTF.

V gene TRBV4-3 combines with J gene TRBJ1-2; D uncertain. The CDR3 has 12 residues. Trimming removed 0 bases at V and 3 bases at J, with 2 bases between. From germline, CDR1 is LGHNA and CDR2 YSLEER. The CDR3, as DNA: TGCGCCAGCAGCCAAGATCACTATGGCTACACCTTC. Protein product: CASSQDHYGYTF.

CDR3 sequence: CASSSMPRALHF. The CDR3 nucleotides are TGTGCCAGCAGCAGTATGCCCCGAGCCCTCCACTTT. The chain is built from TRBV12-3 or TRBV12-4 and TRBJ1-6; D uncertain. The V end was cut by 6 bases, the J end by 14 bases, with 14 bases between. The CDR3 loop spans 12 amino acids.

This chain joins TRBV20-1 and TRBJ2-1; TRBD2 agrees at 7 bases. V shed 2 bases, J shed 1 base, and the junction held 2 bases outside the gene matches. This CDR3 contains 14 residues. The germline V gene has CDR1 DFQATT and CDR2 SNEGSKA (reference sequence). In DNA form, the CDR3 reads TGCAGTGCTAGACCAGCGGGATCCTACAATGAGCAGTTCTTC. Protein sequence: CSARPAGSYNEQFF.

The rearrangement joins TRBV4-1 to TRBJ1-2, with D uncertain. The CDR3 loop spans 22 amino acids. Trimming removed 0 bases from V and 4 bases from J, with 33 bases in between. CDR1 is MGHRA and CDR2 is YSYEKL in the germline V gene. CDR3 sequence (DNA): TGCGCCAGCAGCCAAGATGAATTTTCATGGGGAGGGCCAACTGATATCCTCTATGGCTACACCTTC. It translates to CASSQDEFSWGGPTDILYGYTF.

The V call is TRBV30, the J call TRBJ2-5, with D perhaps matching TRBD1 (6 bases). The CDR3 consists of 15 residues. Per germline, CDR1 GTSNPN and CDR2 SVGIG (reference sequence). V dropped 4 bases and J dropped 0 bases, with 15 bases sitting between them. The CDR3 sequence is CAWNEQGSYQETQYF. The CDR3 coding sequence is TGTGCCTGGAACGAACAGGGATCTTACCAAGAGACCCAGTACTTC.

Many counts were recorded for this clonotype. The chain is built from TRBV6-6 and TRBJ2-1, with TRBD1 identical over 10 bases. This CDR3 has 14 amino acids. The germline CDR1 and CDR2 sequences are MNHNY and SVGAGI (reference sequence). The V segment lost 6 bases and the J segment 9 bases; nucleotides outside the gene matches: 8. CDR3 region: CASRGTGEWTEQFF. CDR3 nucleotides: TGTGCCAGCAGGGGGACAGGGGAATGGACTGAGCAGTTCTTC.

In this sample, this clonotype turned up many times. This chain connects TRBV6-2 or TRBV6-3 to TRBJ1-1, with TRBD1 matching over 7 bases. J was trimmed by 10 bases and V by 5 bases; bases with no gene match: 13. The CDR3 spans 14 residues. Germline V gives CDR1 MNHEY, CDR2 SVGEGT. The CDR3 region is CASSGLGTAKGAFF. CDR3 bases: TGTGCCAGCAGTGGGCTCGGGACAGCAAAGGGAGCTTTCTTT.

As DNA, the CDR3 is TGTGCCACCAGCAGAAGACTAGCGGGAGCCTGGGAGCAGTACTTC. This codes for CATSRRLAGAWEQYF. V and J are TRBV15 and TRBJ2-7, with 12 bases lining up with TRBD2. This CDR3 is 15 amino acids long. The V segment lost 2 bases and the J segment 7 bases; nucleotides outside the gene matches: 6. The germline V gene has CDR1 LNHNV and CDR2 YYDKDF (reference sequence).

This clonotype was observed a few times. The V and J genes are TRBV3-1 and TRBJ2-3, with TRBD2 matching over 8 bases. The ends lost 6 bases at V and 6 bases at J; junction bases unmatched: 11. The germline V gene encodes CDR1 LGHDT and CDR2 YNNKEL (reference sequence). This CDR3 region has 15 residues. Here the CDR3 reads CASRVSGGAVDTQYF. The CDR3, as DNA: TGTGCCAGCAGAGTTTCCGGGGGGGCCGTGGATACGCAGTATTTT.

This clonotype was detected ten times or more. This rearrangement joins TRBV12-3 or TRBV12-4 to TRBJ1-4; D is unclear. CDR3 length: 11 amino acids. V gave up 1 base and J gave up 15 bases, with 9 bases separating them. Here the CDR3 DNA reads TGTGCCAGCAGTTTAGGACCCACAGTGTTTTTT. Its protein is CASSLGPTVFF.